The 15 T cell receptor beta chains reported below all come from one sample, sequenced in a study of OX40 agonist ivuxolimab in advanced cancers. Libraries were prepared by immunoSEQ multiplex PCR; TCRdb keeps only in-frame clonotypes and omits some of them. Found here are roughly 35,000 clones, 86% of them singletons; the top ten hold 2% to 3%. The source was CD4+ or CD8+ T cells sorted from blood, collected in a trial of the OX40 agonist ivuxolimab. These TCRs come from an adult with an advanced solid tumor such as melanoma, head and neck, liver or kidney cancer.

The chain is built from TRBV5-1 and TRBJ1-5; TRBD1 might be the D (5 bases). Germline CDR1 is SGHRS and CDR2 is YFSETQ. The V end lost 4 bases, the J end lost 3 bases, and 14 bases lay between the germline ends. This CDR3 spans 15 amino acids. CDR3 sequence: CASSPGTPANQPQHF. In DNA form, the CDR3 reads TGCGCCAGCAGCCCTGGGACTCCGGCCAATCAGCCCCAGCATTTT.

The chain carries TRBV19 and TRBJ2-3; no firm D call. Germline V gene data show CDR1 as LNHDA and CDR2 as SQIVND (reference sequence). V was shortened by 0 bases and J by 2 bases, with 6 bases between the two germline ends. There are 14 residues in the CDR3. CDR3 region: CASSIDPATDTQYF. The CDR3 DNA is TGTGCCAGTAGTATAGATCCAGCCACAGATACGCAGTATTTT.

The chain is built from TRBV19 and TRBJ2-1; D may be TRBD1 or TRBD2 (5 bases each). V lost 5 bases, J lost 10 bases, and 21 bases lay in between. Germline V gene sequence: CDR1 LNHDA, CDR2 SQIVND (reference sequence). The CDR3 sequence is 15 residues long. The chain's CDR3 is CASSLTLSPRDEQFF. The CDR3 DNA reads TGTGCCAGTAGTCTAACTTTGAGCCCCCGGGACGAGCAGTTCTTC. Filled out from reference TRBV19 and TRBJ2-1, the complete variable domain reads DGGITQSPKYLFRKEGQNVTLSCEQNLNHDAMYWYRQDPGQGLRLIYYSQIVNDFQKGDIAEGYSVSREKKESFPLTVTSAQKNPTAFYLCASSLTLSPRDEQFFGPGTRLTVL.

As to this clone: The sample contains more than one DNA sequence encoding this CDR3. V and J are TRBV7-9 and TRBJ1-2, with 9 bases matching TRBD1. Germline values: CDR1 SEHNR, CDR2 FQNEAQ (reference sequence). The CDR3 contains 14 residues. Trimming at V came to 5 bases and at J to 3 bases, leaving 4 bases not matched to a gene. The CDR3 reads CASSPGTGHYGYTF. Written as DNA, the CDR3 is TGTGCCAGCAGCCCCGGGACAGGGCACTATGGCTACACCTTC. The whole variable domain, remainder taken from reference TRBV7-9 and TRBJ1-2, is DTGVSQNPRHKITKRGQNVTFRCDPISEHNRLYWYRQTLGQGPEFLTYFQNEAQLEKSRLLSDRFSAERPKGSFSTLEIQRTEQGDSAMYLCASSPGTGHYGYTFGSGTRLTVV.

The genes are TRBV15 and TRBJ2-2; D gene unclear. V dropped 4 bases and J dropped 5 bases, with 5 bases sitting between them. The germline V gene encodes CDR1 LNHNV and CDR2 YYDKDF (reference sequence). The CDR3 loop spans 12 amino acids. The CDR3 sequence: CATSKWTGELFF. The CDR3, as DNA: TGTGCCACCAGCAAGTGGACCGGGGAGCTGTTTTTT.

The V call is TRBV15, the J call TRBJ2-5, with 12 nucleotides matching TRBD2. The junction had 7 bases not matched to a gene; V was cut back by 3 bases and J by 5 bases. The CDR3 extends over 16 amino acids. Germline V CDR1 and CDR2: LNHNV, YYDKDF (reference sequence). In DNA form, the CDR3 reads TGTGCCACCAGCAGGCCGACTAGCGGGGGTGTGGAGACCCAGTACTTC. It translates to CATSRPTSGGVETQYF.

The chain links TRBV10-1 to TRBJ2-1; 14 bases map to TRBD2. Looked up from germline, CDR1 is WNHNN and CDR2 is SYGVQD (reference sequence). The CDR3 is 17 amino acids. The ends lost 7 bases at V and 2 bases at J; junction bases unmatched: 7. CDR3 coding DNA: TGCGCCAGCAAAATGACTAGCGGGGGGGGACCCTACAATGAGCAGTTCTTC. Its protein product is CASKMTSGGGPYNEQFF.

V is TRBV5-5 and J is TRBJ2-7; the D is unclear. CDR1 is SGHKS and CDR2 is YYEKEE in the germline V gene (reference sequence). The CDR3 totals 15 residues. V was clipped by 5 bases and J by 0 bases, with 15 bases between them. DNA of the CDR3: TGTGCCAGCAGTCCTATGATGATAAGCTCCTACGAGCAGTACTTC. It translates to CASSPMMISSYEQYF.

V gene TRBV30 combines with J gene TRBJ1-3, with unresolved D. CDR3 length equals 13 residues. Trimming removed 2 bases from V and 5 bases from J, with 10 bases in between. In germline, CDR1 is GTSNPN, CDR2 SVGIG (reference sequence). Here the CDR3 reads CAWSPAGRNTIYF. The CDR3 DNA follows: TGTGCCTGGAGTCCCGCCGGGAGAAACACCATATATTTT.

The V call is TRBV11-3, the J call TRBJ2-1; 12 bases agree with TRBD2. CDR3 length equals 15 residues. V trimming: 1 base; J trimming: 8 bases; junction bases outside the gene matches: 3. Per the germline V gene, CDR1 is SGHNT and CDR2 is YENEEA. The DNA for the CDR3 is TGTGCCAGCAGCTTAGCTGCTAGCGGGGGGGATGAGCAGTTCTTC. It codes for CASSLAASGGDEQFF. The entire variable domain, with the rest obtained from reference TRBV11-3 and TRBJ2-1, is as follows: EAGVVQSPRYKIIEKKQPVAFWCNPISGHNTLYWYLQNLGQGPELLIRYENEEAVDDSQLPKDRFSAERLKGVDSTLKIQPAELGDSAVYLCASSLAASGGDEQFFGPGTRLTVL.

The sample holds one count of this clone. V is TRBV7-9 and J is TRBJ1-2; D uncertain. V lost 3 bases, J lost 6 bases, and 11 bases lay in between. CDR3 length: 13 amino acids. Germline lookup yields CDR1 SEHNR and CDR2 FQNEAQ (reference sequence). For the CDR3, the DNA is TGTGCCAGCAGCTTGAACAGTAGAGATGGCTACACCTTC. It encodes CASSLNSRDGYTF.

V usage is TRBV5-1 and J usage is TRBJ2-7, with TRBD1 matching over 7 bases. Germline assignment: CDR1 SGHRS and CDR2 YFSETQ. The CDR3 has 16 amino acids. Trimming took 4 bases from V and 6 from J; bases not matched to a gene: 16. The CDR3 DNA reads TGCGCCAGCAGCAGATCAGGGGGAGCAGGGGTTTCCGAGCAGTACTTC. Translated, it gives CASSRSGGAGVSEQYF. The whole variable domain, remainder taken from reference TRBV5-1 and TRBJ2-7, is KAGVTQTPRYLIKTRGQQVTLSCSPISGHRSVSWYQQTPGQGLQFLFEYFSETQRNKGNFPGRFSGRQFSNSRSEMNVSTLELGDSALYLCASSRSGGAGVSEQYFGPGTRLTVT.

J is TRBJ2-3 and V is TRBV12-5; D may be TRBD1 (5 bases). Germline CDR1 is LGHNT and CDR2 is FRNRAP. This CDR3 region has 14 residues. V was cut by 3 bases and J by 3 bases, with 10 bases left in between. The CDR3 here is CASGLGVNTDTQYF. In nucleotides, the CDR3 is TGTGCTAGTGGTTTAGGGGTCAATACAGATACGCAGTATTTT.

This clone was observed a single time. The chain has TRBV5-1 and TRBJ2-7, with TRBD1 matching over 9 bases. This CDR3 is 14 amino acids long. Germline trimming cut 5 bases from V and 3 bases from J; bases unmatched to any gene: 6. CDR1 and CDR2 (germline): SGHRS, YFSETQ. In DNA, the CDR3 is TGCGCCAGCAGTTACGAGACAGGGGGCTACGAGCAGTACTTC. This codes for CASSYETGGYEQYF.

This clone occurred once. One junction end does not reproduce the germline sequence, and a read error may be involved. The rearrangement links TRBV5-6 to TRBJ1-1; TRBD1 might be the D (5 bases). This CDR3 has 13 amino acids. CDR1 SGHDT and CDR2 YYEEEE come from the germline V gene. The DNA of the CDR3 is TGTGCCAGCAGCTTGCAGGGTTACACTGAAACTTTCTTT. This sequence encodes CASSLQGYTETFF. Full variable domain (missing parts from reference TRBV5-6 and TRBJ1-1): DAGVTQSPTHLIKTRGQQVTLRCSPKSGHDTVSWYQQALGQGPQFIFQYYEEEERQRGNFPDRFSGHQFPNYSSELNVNALLLGDSALYLCASSLQGYTETFFGQGTRLTVV.